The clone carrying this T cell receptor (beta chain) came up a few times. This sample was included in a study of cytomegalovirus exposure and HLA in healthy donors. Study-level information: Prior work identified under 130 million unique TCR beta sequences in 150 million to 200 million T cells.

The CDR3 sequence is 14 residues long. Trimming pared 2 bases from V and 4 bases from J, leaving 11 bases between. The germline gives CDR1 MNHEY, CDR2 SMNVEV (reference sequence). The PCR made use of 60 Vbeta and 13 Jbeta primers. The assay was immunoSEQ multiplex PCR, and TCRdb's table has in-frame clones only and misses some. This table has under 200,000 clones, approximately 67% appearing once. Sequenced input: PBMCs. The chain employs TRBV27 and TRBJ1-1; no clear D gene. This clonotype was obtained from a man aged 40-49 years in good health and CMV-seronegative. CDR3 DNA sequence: TGTGCCAGCAGTTTACGGGGAGATGGCACTGAAGCTTTCTTT. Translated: CASSLRGDGTEAFF.